Reported below is one T cell receptor beta chain. Antigen unknown. Focal radiation with ipilimumab CTLA-4 blockade was given to patients with chemo-refractory metastatic non-small-cell lung cancer. The data are from a study of radiotherapy plus CTLA-4 blockade in lung cancer. Study-level background: Overall, roughly 17% of patients showed an objective response, while about 29% attained disease control.

Broader study findings: After radiotherapy and ipilimumab, tumor-derived clones expanded in peripheral blood. How blood T cell clones changed early, along with interferon-beta, reportedly forecast response best.

Germline assignment: CDR1 SGHTA and CDR2 FQGNSA. The CDR3 has 15 amino acids. V shed 2 bases and J shed 0 bases, with 7 bases lying between them. The table came from immunoSEQ multiplex PCR; TCRdb's copy has only in-frame clones and leaves some out. Of some 67,000 clones detected, 60% to 80% appear once; the ten largest clones hold about 17%. The source is a human donor with non-small cell lung cancer whose response to radiotherapy plus ipilimumab could not be evaluated. Some clones in this sample may be carry-over from other donors' samples. J is TRBJ1-4 and V is TRBV7-2; unclear D gene. The sequenced sample was peripheral blood, obtained from a patient treated with radiotherapy plus ipilimumab. The CDR3, as DNA: TGTGCCAGCAGCTTAACTGGTACAACTAATGAAAAACTGTTTTTT. The encoded protein is CASSLTGTTNEKLFF.